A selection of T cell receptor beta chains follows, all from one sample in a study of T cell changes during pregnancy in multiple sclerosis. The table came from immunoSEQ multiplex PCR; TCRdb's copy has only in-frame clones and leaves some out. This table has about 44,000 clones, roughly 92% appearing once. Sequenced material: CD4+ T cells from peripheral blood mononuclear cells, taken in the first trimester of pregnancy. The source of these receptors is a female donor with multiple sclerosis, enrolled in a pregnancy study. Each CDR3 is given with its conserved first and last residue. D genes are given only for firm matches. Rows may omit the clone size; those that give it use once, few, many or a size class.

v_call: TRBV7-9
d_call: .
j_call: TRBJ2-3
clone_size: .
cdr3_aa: CASSLESGTDTQYF
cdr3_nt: TGTGCCAGCAGCTTAGAAAGCGGCACAGATACGCAGTATTTT

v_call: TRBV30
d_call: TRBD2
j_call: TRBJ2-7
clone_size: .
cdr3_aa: CAWSVGASGMSYEQYF
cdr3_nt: TGTGCCTGGAGTGTGGGGGCTAGCGGGATGTCCTACGAGCAGTACTTC

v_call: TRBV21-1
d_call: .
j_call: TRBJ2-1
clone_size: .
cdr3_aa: CASSKDSRGITSWSDNEQFF
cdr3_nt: TGTGCCAGCAGCAAAGATTCTCGAGGGATCACTAGCTGGTCAGACAATGAGCAGTTCTTC

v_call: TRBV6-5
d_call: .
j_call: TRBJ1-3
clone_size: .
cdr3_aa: CASSETGRRGTIYF
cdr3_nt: TGTGCCAGCAGTGAGACAGGTCGCAGAGGAACCATATATTTT

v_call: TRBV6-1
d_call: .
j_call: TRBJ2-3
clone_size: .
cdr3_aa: CASSEWTDRTDTQYF
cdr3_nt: TGTGCCAGCAGTGAATGGACAGACCGCACAGATACGCAGTATTTT

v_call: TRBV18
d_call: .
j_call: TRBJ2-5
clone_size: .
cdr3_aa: CASSLAGGETQYF
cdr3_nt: TGTGCCAGCTCACTGGCCGGCGGGGAGACCCAGTACTTC

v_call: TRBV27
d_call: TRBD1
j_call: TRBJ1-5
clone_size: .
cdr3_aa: CASSSSTGINNQPQHF
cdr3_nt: TGTGCCAGCAGTTCCTCGACAGGGATTAACAATCAGCCCCAGCATTTT

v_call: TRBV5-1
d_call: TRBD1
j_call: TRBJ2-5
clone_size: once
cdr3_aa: CASSSDRGEGETQYF
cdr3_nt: TGCGCCAGCAGCTCGGACAGGGGGGAAGGAGAGACCCAGTACTTC

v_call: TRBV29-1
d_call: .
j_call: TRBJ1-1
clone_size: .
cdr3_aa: CSVELRVGKAFF
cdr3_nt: TGCAGCGTTGAATTGCGGGTAGGGAAGGCTTTCTTT

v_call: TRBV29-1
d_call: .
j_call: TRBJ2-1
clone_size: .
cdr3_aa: CSVFENEQFF
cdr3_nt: TGCAGCGTATTTGAGAATGAGCAGTTCTTC

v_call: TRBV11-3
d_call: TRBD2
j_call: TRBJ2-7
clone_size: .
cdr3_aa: CASSLDAGTSGALIYEQYF
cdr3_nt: TGTGCCAGCAGCTTAGATGCCGGGACTAGCGGGGCTTTGATCTACGAGCAGTACTTC

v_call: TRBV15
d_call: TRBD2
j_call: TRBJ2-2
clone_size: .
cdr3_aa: CAMREEYTGELFF
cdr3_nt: TGTGCCATGCGGGAGGAGTACACCGGGGAGCTGTTTTTT

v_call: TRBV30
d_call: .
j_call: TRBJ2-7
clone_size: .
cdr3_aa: CAWSATHGSYEQYF
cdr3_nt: TGTGCCTGGAGTGCTACGCACGGGTCCTACGAGCAGTACTTC

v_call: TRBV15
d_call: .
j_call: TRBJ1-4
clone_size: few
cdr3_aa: CATSRAGTNEKLFF
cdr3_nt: TGTGCCACCAGCAGAGCGGGAACTAATGAAAAACTGTTTTTT

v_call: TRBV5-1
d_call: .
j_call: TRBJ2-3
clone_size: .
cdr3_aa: CASSLGTVRADTQYF
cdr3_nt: TGCGCCAGCAGCTTGGGGACAGTAAGGGCAGATACGCAGTATTTT

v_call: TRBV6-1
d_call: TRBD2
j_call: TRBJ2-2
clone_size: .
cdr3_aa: CASRILAGTGELFF
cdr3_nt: TGTGCCAGCAGAATACTAGCGGGAACCGGGGAGCTGTTTTTT

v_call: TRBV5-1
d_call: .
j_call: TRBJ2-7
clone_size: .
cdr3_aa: CASSLFSDRTYEQYF
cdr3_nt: TGCGCCAGCAGCTTGTTTTCCGACAGAACCTACGAGCAGTACTTC

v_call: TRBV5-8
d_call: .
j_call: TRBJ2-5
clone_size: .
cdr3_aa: CASSPGRGNQETQYF
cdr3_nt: TGTGCCAGCAGCCCCGGCCGCGGGAATCAAGAGACCCAGTACTTC

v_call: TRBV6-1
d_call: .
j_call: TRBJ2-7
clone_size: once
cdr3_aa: CASTPGVIYEQYF
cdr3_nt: TGTGCCAGCACCCCGGGGGTTATCTACGAGCAGTACTTC

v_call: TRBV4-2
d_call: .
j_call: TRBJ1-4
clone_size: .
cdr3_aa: CASSQEGLGSGEKLFF
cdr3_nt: TGTGCCAGCAGCCAAGAGGGGCTCGGGAGTGGTGAAAAACTGTTTTTT

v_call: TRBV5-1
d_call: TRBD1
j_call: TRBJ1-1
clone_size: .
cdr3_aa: CASSWGQTNTEAFF
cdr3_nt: TGCGCCAGCAGCTGGGGACAGACCAACACTGAAGCTTTCTTT

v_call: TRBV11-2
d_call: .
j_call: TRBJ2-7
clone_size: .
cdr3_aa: CASSPSGSYEQYF
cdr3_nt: TGTGCCAGCAGCCCCAGCGGATCCTACGAGCAGTACTTC

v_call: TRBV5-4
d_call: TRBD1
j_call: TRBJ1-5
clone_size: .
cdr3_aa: CASSLQGGNQPQHF
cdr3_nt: TGTGCCAGCAGCTTACAGGGGGGCAATCAGCCCCAGCATTTT

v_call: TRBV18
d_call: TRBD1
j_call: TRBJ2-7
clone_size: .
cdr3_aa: CASSSRQGSEQYF
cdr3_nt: TGTGCCAGCTCATCAAGACAGGGAAGCGAGCAGTACTTC

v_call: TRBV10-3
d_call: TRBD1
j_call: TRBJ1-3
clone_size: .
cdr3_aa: CAISDGQGFSGNTIYF
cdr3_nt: TGTGCCATCAGTGATGGACAGGGGTTCTCTGGAAACACCATATATTTT

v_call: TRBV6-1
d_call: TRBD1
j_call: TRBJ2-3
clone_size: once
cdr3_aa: CASSARFTGQGASTDTQYF
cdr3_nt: TGTGCCAGCAGTGCGAGATTTACCGGACAGGGGGCAAGCACAGATACGCAGTATTTT

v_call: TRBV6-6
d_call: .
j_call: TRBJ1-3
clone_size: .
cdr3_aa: CASTGERPDSGNTIYF
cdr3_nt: TGTGCCAGCACAGGGGAAAGACCCGACTCTGGAAACACCATATATTTT

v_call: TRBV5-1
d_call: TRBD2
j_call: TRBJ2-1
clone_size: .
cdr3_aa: CASSHTLGTSGKYNEQFF
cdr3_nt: TGCGCCAGCAGCCATACGCTCGGGACTAGCGGGAAGTACAATGAGCAGTTCTTC

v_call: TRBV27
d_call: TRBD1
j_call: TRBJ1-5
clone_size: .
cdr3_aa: CATRGDRGTNQPQHF
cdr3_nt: TGTGCCACCCGGGGGGACAGGGGGACCAATCAGCCCCAGCATTTT

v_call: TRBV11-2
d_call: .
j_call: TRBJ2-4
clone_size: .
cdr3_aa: CASSPAEGLWAKNIQYF
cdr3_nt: TGTGCCAGCAGCCCAGCGGAGGGCCTTTGGGCCAAAAACATTCAGTACTTC

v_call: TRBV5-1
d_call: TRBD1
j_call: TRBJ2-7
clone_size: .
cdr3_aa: CASSLEGQGGHEQYF
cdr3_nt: TGCGCCAGCAGCTTGGAAGGACAGGGCGGACACGAGCAGTACTTC

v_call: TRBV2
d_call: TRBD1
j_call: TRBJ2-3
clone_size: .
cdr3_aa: CASSRDSGQRGDTQYF
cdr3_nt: TGTGCCAGCAGCCGGGATTCGGGACAGAGGGGAGATACGCAGTATTTT

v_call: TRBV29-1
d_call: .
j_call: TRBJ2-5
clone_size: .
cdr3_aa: CSVGGETQYF
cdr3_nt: TGCAGCGTTGGCGGAGAGACCCAGTACTTC

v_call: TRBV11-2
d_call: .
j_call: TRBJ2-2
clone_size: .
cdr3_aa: CASSLRRAEAGELFF
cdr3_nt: TGTGCCAGCAGCTTACGGAGGGCCGAGGCCGGGGAGCTGTTTTTT

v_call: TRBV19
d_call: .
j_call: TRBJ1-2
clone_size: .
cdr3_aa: CASSIGRQPFYGYTF
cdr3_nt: TGTGCCAGTAGTATAGGGAGACAGCCCTTCTATGGCTACACCTTC

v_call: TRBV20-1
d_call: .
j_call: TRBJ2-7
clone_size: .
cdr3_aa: CSARARSEQCF
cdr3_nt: TGCAGTGCGAGGGCCCGCAGCGAGCAGTGCTTC

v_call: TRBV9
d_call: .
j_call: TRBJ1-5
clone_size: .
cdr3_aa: CASSVGVSGEPQHF
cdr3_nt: TGTGCCAGCAGCGTAGGGGTGTCGGGGGAGCCCCAGCATTTT

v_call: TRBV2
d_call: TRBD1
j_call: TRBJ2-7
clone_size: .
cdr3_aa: CASSARGTGRMDEQYF
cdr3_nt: TGTGCCAGCAGTGCCCGCGGGACAGGGCGGATGGACGAGCAGTACTTC

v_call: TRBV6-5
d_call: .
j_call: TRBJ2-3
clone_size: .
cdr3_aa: CASSYRAGSPYF
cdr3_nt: TGTGCCAGCAGTTACCGGGCGGGGAGTCCGTATTTT

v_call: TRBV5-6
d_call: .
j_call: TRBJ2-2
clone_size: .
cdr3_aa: CASSPLASTGELFF
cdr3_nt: TGTGCCAGCAGCCCATTAGCGAGCACCGGGGAGCTGTTTTTT

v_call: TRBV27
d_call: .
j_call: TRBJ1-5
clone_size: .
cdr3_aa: CASSLSARSNQPQHF
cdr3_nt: TGTGCCAGCAGTTTATCCGCCAGGAGCAATCAGCCCCAGCATTTT

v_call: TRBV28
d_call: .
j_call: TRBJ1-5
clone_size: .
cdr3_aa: CASSPTGDVQPQHF
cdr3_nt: TGTGCCAGCAGCCCAACGGGGGACGTGCAGCCCCAGCATTTT

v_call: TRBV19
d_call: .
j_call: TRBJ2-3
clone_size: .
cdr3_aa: CASSRLSADTQYF
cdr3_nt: TGTGCCAGCTCCCGACTTAGCGCAGATACGCAGTATTTT